This T cell receptor beta chain is drawn from a study of chronic HIV infection and antiretroviral therapy. TCRdb reanalysed the 5' RACE reads using MiXCR and keeps one entry per CDR3 protein. Among approximately 40,000 distinct CDR3 sequences, around 8.7% were seen once, and the ten largest hold around 3%. CDR3 length equals 10 residues. Trimming took off 4 bases at V and 1 base at J, with 0 bases between the two ends. From germline, CDR1 is SQVTM and CDR2 ANQGSEA. The chain couples TRBV29-1 to TRBJ2-3; unclear D gene. Sequencing was carried out using peripheral blood. The origin of this receptor is an adult who had HIV and had not received antiretroviral therapy, or was an uninfected healthy control (not recorded which). The DNA of the CDR3 is TGCAGCGTTGGCACAGATACGCAGTATTTT. Its protein is CSVGTDTQYF.